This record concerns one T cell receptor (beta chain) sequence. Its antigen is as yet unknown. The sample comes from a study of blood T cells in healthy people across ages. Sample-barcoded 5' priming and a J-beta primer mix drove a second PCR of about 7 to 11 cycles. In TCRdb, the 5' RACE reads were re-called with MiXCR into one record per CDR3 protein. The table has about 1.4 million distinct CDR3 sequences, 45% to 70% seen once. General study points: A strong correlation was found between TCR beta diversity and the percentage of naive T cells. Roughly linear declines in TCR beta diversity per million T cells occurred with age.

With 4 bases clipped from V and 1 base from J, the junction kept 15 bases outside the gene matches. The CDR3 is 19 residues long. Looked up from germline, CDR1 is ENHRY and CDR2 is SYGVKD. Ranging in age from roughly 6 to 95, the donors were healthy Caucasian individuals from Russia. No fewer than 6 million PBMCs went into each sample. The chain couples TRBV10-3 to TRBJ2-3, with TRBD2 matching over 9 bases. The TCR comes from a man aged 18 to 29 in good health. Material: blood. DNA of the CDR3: TGTGCCATCAGTGTTCTTTGGCGGGGGGGCCGAGAGGGCACAGATACGCAGTATTTT. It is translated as CAISVLWRGGREGTDTQYF.